These 22 T cell receptor beta chains share one sample of origin, sequenced in a study of shared clonotypes between healthy human individuals. Clones were sequenced by immunoSEQ multiplex PCR, and TCRdb holds only the in-frame ones, with some missing. The data contain fewer than 200,000 clones, around 63% of them singletons. Sequenced: memory CD4+ T cells sorted from blood. Specified subset: CD45RA-negative fraction. The source of these receptors is a man between 25 and 39 years old in good health.

The V and J genes are TRBV4-3 and TRBJ2-1; D may be TRBD2 (5 bases). CDR3 size: 15 residues. Germline V CDR1 and CDR2: LGHNA, YSLEER. The V end was cut by 1 base, the J end by 3 bases, with 10 bases between. The CDR3 loop is CASSQVASGYNEQFF. The DNA of the CDR3 is TGCGCCAGCAGCCAAGTGGCGAGCGGCTACAATGAGCAGTTCTTC.

The rearrangement links TRBV29-1 to TRBJ2-7; D gene uncertain. The germline CDR1 and CDR2 sequences are SQVTM and ANQGSEA. Trimming stripped 1 base from V and 4 bases from J, with 20 bases between. The CDR3 spans 16 residues. The CDR3 nucleotides are TGCAGCGTTGAAGGAAGTGTGCTCGGGCCCCATTACGAGCAGTACTTC. Translating it yields CSVEGSVLGPHYEQYF.

A note on this clone: Within the sample, other DNA sequences also encode this same CDR3. The chain joins TRBV2 to TRBJ1-1; D gene uncertain. Per germline, CDR1 SNHLY and CDR2 FYNNEI. V was clipped by 2 bases and J by 1 base, with 8 bases between them. This CDR3 comprises 14 residues. Here the CDR3 DNA reads TGTGCCAGCAGTGAAAGTTGGGGGAACACTGAAGCTTTCTTT. Its protein product is CASSESWGNTEAFF.

The genes are TRBV21-1 and TRBJ2-7; the listed D gene, TRBD1, was not tested against the DNA. TRBV21-1 is recorded as a pseudogene. CDR3 length: 15 residues. In nucleotides, the CDR3 is TGTGCCAGCAGTACCCCAAGACAGGACTCCTACGAGCAGTACTTC. Its protein product is CASSTPRQDSYEQYF.

The chain employs TRBV20-1 and TRBJ2-7; D uncertain. The CDR3 has 10 residues. V shed 0 bases and J shed 7 bases, with 4 bases lying between them. Germline V gives CDR1 DFQATT, CDR2 SNEGSKA (reference sequence). The CDR3 spells CSARDWEQYF. CDR3 bases: TGCAGTGCTAGAGATTGGGAGCAGTACTTC.

This clone was counted once. The chain has TRBV5-8 and TRBJ2-1; D unclear. Trimming pared 0 bases from V and 0 bases from J, leaving 7 bases between. The CDR3 consists of 15 residues. Germline V gene lookup returns CDR1 SGHTS and CDR2 YDEGEE. The CDR3: CASSLDVLSYNEQFF. As DNA, the CDR3 is TGTGCCAGCAGCTTGGACGTTCTCTCCTACAATGAGCAGTTCTTC. The full variable domain, its missing parts supplied by reference TRBV5-8 and TRBJ2-1, is EAGVTQSPTHLIKTRGQQATLRCSPISGHTSVYWYQQALGLGLQFLLWYDEGEERNRGNFPPRFSGRQFPNYSSELNVNALELEDSALYLCASSLDVLSYNEQFFGPGTRLTVL.

This chain links TRBV25-1 with TRBJ2-7; 8 bases agree with TRBD2. The CDR3 is 14 amino acids. Germline V gives CDR1 MGHDK, CDR2 SYGVNS. With V trimmed by 4 bases and J by 0 bases, 2 bases remained unmatched. CDR3 protein: CASSVSGDSYEQYF. The DNA of the CDR3 is TGTGCCAGCAGTGTTAGCGGGGACTCCTACGAGCAGTACTTC.

This chain uses TRBV2 with TRBJ1-5; D not certain. With 4 bases removed from V and 0 bases from J, the gap between germline ends came to 7 bases. This CDR3 has 14 residues. The germline CDR1 and CDR2 sequences are SNHLY and FYNNEI. CDR3: CASSAAHSNQPQHF. CDR3 sequence (DNA): TGTGCCAGCAGTGCTGCTCATAGCAATCAGCCCCAGCATTTT.

The chain recombines TRBV6-6 with TRBJ2-7, with 10 bases matching TRBD2. The V and J ends lost 4 bases and 5 bases, in that order; junction bases with no gene match: 5. Germline CDR1 is MNHNY and CDR2 is SVGAGI (reference sequence). The CDR3 is 14 residues long. The CDR3: CASSSALAGDEQYF. In DNA, the CDR3 is TGTGCCAGCAGTTCGGCCCTAGCGGGAGACGAGCAGTACTTC.

A few counts support this clone. The chain joins TRBV15 to TRBJ2-2; D not resolved. V was pared by 0 bases and J by 7 bases, with 6 bases between. CDR1 LNHNV and CDR2 YYDKDF come from the germline V gene (reference sequence). The CDR3 is made up of 13 amino acids. The CDR3: CATSRDQGGELFF. In nucleotides, the CDR3 is TGTGCCACCAGCAGAGATCAAGGCGGGGAGCTGTTTTTT. The variable domain in full, completed from reference TRBV15 and TRBJ2-2, reads DAMVIQNPRYQVTQFGKPVTLSCSQTLNHNVMYWYQQKSSQAPKLLFHYYDKDFNNEADTPDNFQSRRPNTSFCFLDIRSPGLGDTAMYLCATSRDQGGELFFGEGSRLTVL.

This rearrangement joins TRBV2 to TRBJ2-5; perhaps TRBD2 as D (6 bases). The CDR3 runs to 14 residues. The germline V gene has CDR1 SNHLY and CDR2 FYNNEI. Trimming took off 4 bases at V and 2 bases at J, with 11 bases between the two ends. CDR3 region: CASSGSSAQETQYF. The CDR3 DNA reads as TGTGCCAGCAGTGGATCTAGCGCACAAGAGACCCAGTACTTC.

This chain joins TRBV10-3 and TRBJ2-5; 7 nucleotides match TRBD1. Germline-derived CDR1 and CDR2 are ENHRY and SYGVKD. V lost 5 bases, J lost 1 base, and 4 bases stayed unmatched. CDR3 size: 14 residues. CDR3 protein: CAISYRGRQETQYF. CDR3 sequence (DNA): TGTGCCATCAGTTACAGGGGTCGCCAAGAGACCCAGTACTTC.

The CDR3 coding sequence is TGTGCCAGCAGCTTAGCAGGTGTGTACGAGCAGTACTTC. Translating gives CASSLAGVYEQYF. The chain employs TRBV7-6 and TRBJ2-7, with no clear D. Trimming removed 0 bases at V and 4 bases at J, with 7 bases between. CDR1 is SGHVS, CDR2 FNYEAQ, per germline. This CDR3 is 13 amino acids long.

CDR3 amino acids: CASSPDRGRNTEAFF. CDR3 nucleotides: TGTGCCAGCAGCCCCGACAGGGGGCGCAACACTGAAGCTTTCTTT. The chain uses TRBV5-6 and TRBJ1-1; 10 bases map to TRBD1. The CDR3 is 15 residues long. In germline, CDR1 is SGHDT, CDR2 YYEEEE. Unmatched junction bases numbered 5, after V lost 4 bases and J lost 2 bases.

This chain connects TRBV4-3 to TRBJ1-1; D gene unclear. V was trimmed by 0 bases and J by 7 bases, leaving 12 bases between them. This CDR3 region has 14 residues. Germline loops: CDR1 LGHNA, CDR2 YSLEER. In DNA form, the CDR3 reads TGCGCCAGCAGCCAAGAATATCGTATAGGTGAAGCTTTCTTT. Residues: CASSQEYRIGEAFF.

V is TRBV10-3 and J is TRBJ2-7, with TRBD2 matching 8 bases. From germline, CDR1 is ENHRY and CDR2 SYGVKD. This CDR3 contains 13 residues. The trim removed 9 bases at V and 2 bases at J, leaving 6 bases unmatched. CDR3 in DNA: TGTGCCATTCAGGGACTAGACGCCTACGAGCAGTACTTC. Translating it yields CAIQGLDAYEQYF.

The chain joins TRBV19 to TRBJ2-2, with TRBD2 matching 7 bases. This CDR3 comprises 15 residues. After removal of 9 bases from V and 3 bases from J, the junction contained 10 bases not matched to a gene. Germline assignment: CDR1 LNHDA and CDR2 SQIVND (reference sequence). The CDR3 sequence is CASSGVGRYTGELFF. CDR3 nucleotides: TGTGCCAGCAGCGGGGTAGGGCGATACACCGGGGAGCTGTTTTTT.

The rearrangement links TRBV19 to TRBJ1-5; D ambiguous. This CDR3 has 12 residues. Trimming removed 3 bases at V and 4 bases at J, with 4 bases between. Germline assignment: CDR1 LNHDA and CDR2 SQIVND (reference sequence). In nucleotides, the CDR3 is TGTGCCAGTAGTATTGCGAATCAGCCCCAGCATTTT. This translates into CASSIANQPQHF.

J is TRBJ1-1 and V is TRBV18, with D perhaps matching TRBD1 (5 bases). This CDR3 is built from 13 residues. V was cut by 3 bases and J by 4 bases, with 9 bases left in between. Germline lookup yields CDR1 KGHSH and CDR2 LQKENI. The CDR3: CASSPSGGTEAFF. In DNA, the CDR3 is TGTGCCAGCTCACCCTCGGGGGGCACTGAAGCTTTCTTT.

CDR3 DNA: TGTGCCAGCAGCTCAACAGCCCAATCCTACGAGCAGTACTTC. Translating gives CASSSTAQSYEQYF. The rearrangement links TRBV27 to TRBJ2-7; no definite D call. V lost 6 bases and J 1 base, leaving 13 bases between the germline ends. Per germline, CDR1 MNHEY and CDR2 SMNVEV (reference sequence). The CDR3 contains 14 residues.

The chain employs TRBV19 and TRBJ2-1; 10 bases fit TRBD2. The CDR3 has 18 residues. CDR1 and CDR2 (germline): LNHDA, SQIVND (reference sequence). The J segment lost 7 bases and the V segment lost 6 bases, leaving 18 bases of the junction unmatched. This CDR3 is CASSPRASLAGARNEQFF. CDR3 bases: TGTGCCAGTAGCCCTAGGGCTTCTCTAGCGGGAGCTAGGAATGAGCAGTTCTTC. Drawing the rest from reference TRBV19 and TRBJ2-1, the complete variable domain is DGGITQSPKYLFRKEGQNVTLSCEQNLNHDAMYWYRQDPGQGLRLIYYSQIVNDFQKGDIAEGYSVSREKKESFPLTVTSAQKNPTAFYLCASSPRASLAGARNEQFFGPGTRLTVL.

This chain links TRBV10-3 with TRBJ2-3; 10 nucleotides agree with TRBD2. V lost 7 bases and J lost 4; bases outside the gene matches: 5. Per the germline V gene, CDR1 is ENHRY and CDR2 is SYGVKD. The CDR3 consists of 14 residues. CDR3: CAINPSGSPDTQYF. The CDR3 DNA reads TGTGCCATCAACCCTAGCGGGAGTCCAGATACGCAGTATTTT.